Following are 28 T cell receptor beta chains from one sample sequenced in a study of blood T cells in healthy people across ages. Sample-barcoded 5' priming and a J-beta primer mix drove a second PCR of about 6 to 12 cycles. One entry per CDR3 protein, called by TCRdb with MiXCR from the 5' RACE reads. The data show roughly 700,000 distinct CDR3 sequences, with roughly 25% seen just once and 9.4% held by the top ten. This sample was shared with a second study, whose subject was T cells of mothers and their children.

Sequenced sample: blood. The source is a boy younger than 18 in good health.

The chain carries TRBV7-9 and TRBJ2-3; perhaps D is TRBD1 or TRBD2 (9 bases each). V was clipped by 6 bases and J by 6 bases, with 31 bases between them. This CDR3 has 19 amino acids. The germline CDR1 and CDR2 sequences are SEHNR and FQNEAQ (reference sequence). The CDR3 nucleotides are TGTGCCAGCAGACCCGGGACAGGGAATCTAGCGGGGCCTTTCGATACGCAGTATTTT. Amino acid sequence: CASRPGTGNLAGPFDTQYF.

The CDR3 here is CASRQGPSYEQYF. DNA for the CDR3: TGTGCCAGCAGACAGGGTCCCTCCTACGAGCAGTACTTC. The chain carries TRBV12-3 or TRBV12-4 and TRBJ2-7; TRBD1 is a possible D gene (6 bases). V lost 6 bases to trimming and J lost 0 bases, with 9 bases between them. This CDR3 is built from 13 residues.

The V and J genes are TRBV27 and TRBJ1-4; a weak D match, TRBD1 (6 bases). The CDR3 sequence is 16 residues long. CDR1 is MNHEY, CDR2 SMNVEV, per germline (reference sequence). Trimming shortened V by 11 bases and J by 1 base, and 20 bases separated the two germline ends. CDR3 sequence reads: CARPGGGWLTNEKLFF. In nucleotides, the CDR3 is TGTGCCCGACCCGGGGGGGGCTGGTTAACTAATGAAAAACTGTTTTTT.

The chain employs TRBV12-3 or TRBV12-4 and TRBJ1-1, with D unclear. With 6 bases removed from V and 4 bases from J, the gap between germline ends came to 12 bases. The CDR3 loop spans 13 amino acids. CDR3 region: CASRTYEGTEAFF. CDR3 nucleotides: TGTGCCAGCAGAACCTACGAGGGCACTGAAGCTTTCTTT.

The chain uses TRBV7-9 and TRBJ2-3, with 12 bases matching TRBD2. Germline CDR1 is SEHNR and CDR2 is FQNEAQ (reference sequence). The CDR3 loop spans 18 amino acids. Losses at the gene ends were 0 bases for V and 6 bases for J; bases not matched to a gene: 10. For the CDR3, the DNA is TGTGCCAGCAGCTTAGCGGCCGAGACTAGCGGGGGCGGTGATACGCAGTATTTT. Protein product: CASSLAAETSGGGDTQYF.

The chain has TRBV28 and TRBJ1-5; D is perhaps TRBD1 (6 bases). Trimming took off 6 bases at V and 9 bases at J, with 15 bases between the two ends. Germline V gene sequence: CDR1 MDHEN, CDR2 SYDVKM. This CDR3 spans 13 amino acids. CDR3 sequence reads: CASSPTGPRPQHF. Written as DNA, the CDR3 is TGTGCCAGCAGCCCGACAGGTCCGAGGCCCCAGCATTTT. Filled out from reference TRBV28 and TRBJ1-5, the complete variable domain reads DVKVTQSSRYLVKRTGEKVFLECVQDMDHENMFWYRQDPGLGLRLIYFSYDVKMKEKGDIPEGYSVSREKKERFSLILESASTNQTSMYLCASSPTGPRPQHFGDGTRLSIL.

V and J are TRBV12-3 or TRBV12-4 and TRBJ2-7; 7 bases align to TRBD1. The CDR3 runs to 12 residues. After removal of 5 bases from V and 5 bases from J, the junction contained 3 bases not matched to a gene. CDR3 protein: CASSPTGHEQYF. The CDR3, as DNA: TGTGCCAGCAGTCCGACAGGGCACGAGCAGTACTTC.

V and J are TRBV6-6 and TRBJ1-1; 8 bases are shared with TRBD1. Germline assignment: CDR1 MNHNY and CDR2 SVGAGI (reference sequence). V lost 2 bases to trimming and J lost 3 bases; unmatched junction nucleotides: 2. CDR3 size: 14 residues. The CDR3 DNA is TGTGCCAGCAGTTACGACAGGGGAGACACTGAAGCTTTCTTT. This gives the protein CASSYDRGDTEAFF.

The rearrangement uses TRBV6-5 and TRBJ1-2; D unclear. The CDR3 extends over 13 amino acids. Deletions cut 10 bases from V and 2 bases from J, with 14 bases between. Germline CDR1 and CDR2: MNHEY and SVGAGI. For the CDR3, the DNA is TGTGCCACCGCCTGGTTCGCAAACTATGGCTACACCTTC. Translating gives CATAWFANYGYTF.

The chain joins TRBV7-2 to TRBJ2-5; 8 positions agree with TRBD2. The J call is uncertain, as TRBJ2-7 better fits the DNA end. The CDR3 is 16 amino acids. Germline V gives CDR1 SGHTA, CDR2 FQGNSA. The CDR3: CASSLVSAGGIHEQYF. The CDR3 nucleotides are TGTGCCAGCAGCTTAGTGTCGGCGGGAGGTATACACGAGCAGTACTTC.

This clonotype has just a few counts. CDR3 sequence reads: CASSWAREGLDFEQFF. The CDR3, as DNA: TGTGCCAGCAGTTGGGCTCGGGAGGGCCTGGATTTTGAGCAGTTCTTC. The chain carries TRBV12-3 or TRBV12-4 and TRBJ2-1; 8 bases line up with TRBD2. The CDR3 consists of 16 residues. Trimming removed 4 bases from V and 9 bases from J; junction bases left unmatched: 14.

The rearrangement joins TRBV7-9 to TRBJ1-2; D gene ambiguous. This CDR3 has 16 residues. The V end lost 4 bases, the J end lost 2 bases, and 17 bases lay between the germline ends. In germline, CDR1 is SEHNR, CDR2 FQNEAQ (reference sequence). CDR3 loop: CASSSPLVVRNYGYTF. In DNA form, the CDR3 reads TGTGCCAGCAGCTCCCCGCTGGTGGTACGGAACTATGGCTACACCTTC.

This clonotype has ten or more counts. The J gene is TRBJ2-5, the V gene TRBV5-1; D uncertain. Germline V CDR1 and CDR2: SGHRS, YFSETQ. V shed 2 bases and J shed 1 base, with 0 bases lying between them. The CDR3 consists of 11 residues. Written as DNA, the CDR3 is TGCGCCAGCAGCTTCCAAGAGACCCAGTACTTC. Translating it yields CASSFQETQYF.

The CDR3 region is CSARLLAGGFPDTQYF. In nucleotides, the CDR3 is TGCAGTGCTAGATTGCTAGCGGGGGGGTTCCCAGATACGCAGTATTTT. This chain connects TRBV20-1 to TRBJ2-3; 12 nucleotides line up with TRBD2. The CDR3 totals 16 residues. V was pared by 2 bases and J by 4 bases, with 7 bases of the junction left unmatched. Germline CDR1 DFQATT, CDR2 SNEGSKA (reference sequence).

The chain recombines TRBV20-1 with TRBJ2-5, with 9 bases matching TRBD1. The DNA end lines up better with TRBJ2-1; the J call may be wrong. This CDR3 is 13 amino acids long. Looked up from germline, CDR1 is DFQATT and CDR2 is SNEGSKA (reference sequence). CDR3 sequence reads: CSAIPTGGIEQFF. CDR3 DNA sequence: TGCAGTGCCATACCCACAGGGGGCATCGAGCAGTTCTTC.

A few counts support this clonotype. The rearrangement joins TRBV28 to TRBJ2-7; possibly TRBD2 for D (5 bases). Germline V lookup: CDR1 MDHEN, CDR2 SYDVKM. The CDR3 consists of 13 residues. V shed 6 bases and J shed 3 bases, with 12 bases lying between them. CDR3 sequence: CASRGVNLYEQYF. CDR3 coding DNA: TGTGCCAGCAGGGGAGTAAACCTCTACGAGCAGTACTTC.

In its sample, this clonotype was seen a few times. This chain joins TRBV7-6 and TRBJ2-5, with D unresolved. V was cut by 6 bases and J by 4 bases, with 18 bases left in between. The CDR3 runs 15 residues. Looked up from germline, CDR1 is SGHVS and CDR2 is FNYEAQ. The CDR3 region has the DNA TGTGCCAGCAGGGATGTAGGGCAATACCCAGAGACCCAGTACTTC. It is translated as CASRDVGQYPETQYF. The full variable domain, completed using reference TRBV7-6 and TRBJ2-5, is GAGVSQSPRYKVTKRGQDVALRCDPISGHVSLYWYRQALGQGPEFLTYFNYEAQQDKSGLPNDRFSAERPEGSISTLTIQRTEQRDSAMYRCASRDVGQYPETQYFGPGTRLLVL.

The chain is built from TRBV6-5 and TRBJ2-2; a weak D match, TRBD1 (6 bases). CDR1 and CDR2 from the germline V gene are MNHEY and SVGAGI. Trimming stripped 6 bases from V and 4 bases from J, with 15 bases between. This CDR3 region has 15 residues. In DNA form, the CDR3 reads TGTGCCAGCAGCCGGGGACAAAGGGGCACCGGGGAGCTGTTTTTT. This encodes CASSRGQRGTGELFF.

In nucleotides, the CDR3 is TGTGCCAGCAGCTGGGGGACTGACTACAATGAGCAGTTCTTC. Translation: CASSWGTDYNEQFF. This chain joins TRBV7-2 and TRBJ2-1; TRBD2 might be the D (6 bases). Trimming stripped 4 bases from V and 3 bases from J, with 10 bases between. From germline, CDR1 is SGHTA and CDR2 FQGNSA. The CDR3 runs to 14 residues.

The J gene is TRBJ2-7, the V gene TRBV20-1, with no clear D. The V gene lost 5 bases and the J gene lost 2 bases, with 7 bases spanning the gap. CDR1 and CDR2 from the germline V gene are DFQATT and SNEGSKA (reference sequence). The CDR3 contains 11 residues. CDR3 DNA: TGCAGTGCTCATGGGACCTACGAGCAGTACTTC. Translated, it gives CSAHGTYEQYF.

On this clonotype itself: A much larger clone differs from this one at a single base, so this may be a read error. CDR3 residues: CASRSGVQETQHF. The DNA of the CDR3 is TGTGCCAGCCGTAGCGGGGTCCAAGAGACCCAGCACTTC. The chain couples TRBV7-2 to TRBJ2-5, with 8 nucleotides matching TRBD2. CDR1 is SGHTA, CDR2 FQGNSA, per germline. This CDR3 has 13 residues.

The chain is built from TRBV20-1 and TRBJ2-5; D possibly corresponds to TRBD2 (6 bases). Germline loops: CDR1 DFQATT, CDR2 SNEGSKA (reference sequence). V dropped 6 bases and J dropped 2 bases, with 13 bases sitting between them. The CDR3 runs to 13 residues. This CDR3 reads CSARLGGQETQYF. The DNA of the CDR3 is TGCAGTGCCCGGTTGGGAGGTCAAGAGACCCAGTACTTC.

In this sample, this clonotype turned up a few times. The chain links TRBV6-5 to TRBJ2-1; 7 bases are a match to TRBD2. Germline values: CDR1 MNHEY, CDR2 SVGAGI. V lost 3 bases and J lost 0; bases outside the gene matches: 2. The CDR3 consists of 15 residues. The CDR3 nucleotides are TGTGCCAGCAGTTATAGACTAGCCTCCTACAATGAGCAGTTCTTC. Residues: CASSYRLASYNEQFF.

The chain combines TRBV25-1 with TRBJ2-5, with 9 bases lining up with TRBD1. Unmatched junction bases numbered 6, after V lost 1 base and J lost 6 bases. This CDR3 comprises 15 residues. Germline V gene lookup returns CDR1 MGHDK and CDR2 SYGVNS. The CDR3 nucleotides read TGTGCCAGCAGTGAATCAACGGACAGGGGTCAGACCCAGTACTTC. As protein: CASSESTDRGQTQYF. Full variable domain (rest looked up from reference TRBV25-1 and TRBJ2-5): EADIYQTPRYLVIGTGKKITLECSQTMGHDKMYWYQQDPGMELHLIHYSYGVNSTEKGDLSSESTVSRIRTEHFPLTLESARPSHTSQYLCASSESTDRGQTQYFGPGTRLLVL.

The chain couples TRBV29-1 to TRBJ2-5; D is perhaps TRBD1 or TRBD2 (5 bases each). This CDR3 has 13 residues. Germline lookup yields CDR1 SQVTM and CDR2 ANQGSEA. Trimming took off 4 bases at V and 5 bases at J, with 14 bases between the two ends. CDR3 residues: CSVAGDLGETQYF. As DNA, the CDR3 is TGCAGCGTTGCTGGGGACCTCGGGGAGACCCAGTACTTC.

This chain joins TRBV12-3 or TRBV12-4 and TRBJ2-7, with D unresolved. V was shortened by 3 bases and J by 2 bases, with 14 bases between the two germline ends. CDR3 length: 15 residues. The CDR3 here is CASSLGREATYEQYF. CDR3 nucleotide sequence: TGTGCCAGCAGTTTGGGAAGGGAAGCAACCTACGAGCAGTACTTC.

The chain's CDR3 is CSVEEQGFDEQYF. As DNA, the CDR3 is TGCAGCGTTGAAGAGCAGGGTTTTGATGAGCAGTACTTC. The chain carries TRBV29-1 and TRBJ2-7; D is perhaps TRBD1 (5 bases). The CDR3 spans 13 residues. CDR1 and CDR2 (germline): SQVTM, ANQGSEA. V was trimmed by 0 bases and J by 7 bases, leaving 13 bases between them.

The chain employs TRBV29-1 and TRBJ1-2; TRBD1 might be the D (6 bases). The CDR3 is 13 amino acids. V was clipped by 7 bases and J by 5 bases, with 17 bases between them. Germline V gene lookup returns CDR1 SQVTM and CDR2 ANQGSEA. CDR3 protein: CSAETGYAYGYTF. In nucleotides, the CDR3 is TGCAGCGCCGAAACAGGGTATGCGTATGGCTACACCTTC.